Described below is a single TCR beta chain sequence and its context. The antigen is not known. Healthy Caucasians from Russia aged roughly 6 to 95 served as donors. The data were taken from a study of blood T cells in healthy people across ages. Study findings and constraints: Naive T cell percentage by flow cytometry tracked strongly with beta diversity.

V lost 1 base to trimming and J lost 5 bases, with 8 bases between them. This CDR3 region has 13 residues. Germline V CDR1 and CDR2: SEHNR, FQNEAQ (reference sequence). Primed by a sample-barcoded 5' primer and a J-beta primer mix, a second PCR proceeded for roughly 6 to 12 cycles. TCRdb re-called the 5' RACE reads through MiXCR, storing one row per CDR3 protein. The sample holds roughly 2 million distinct CDR3 sequences; around half are singletons and the top ten take over 2%. The chain is built from TRBV7-9 and TRBJ1-2; the D is unclear. The sequencing sample was made of blood. The source is a woman in her thirties or forties in good health. The DNA for the CDR3 is TGTGCCAGCAGCTTAGGGCCAGAATATGGCTACACCTTC. It codes for CASSLGPEYGYTF.